What follows is one T cell receptor (beta chain) and its context. This sample is part of a study of cytomegalovirus exposure and HLA in healthy donors. 60 Vbeta and 13 Jbeta primers were used in PCR. Sequencing used immunoSEQ multiplex PCR; TCRdb keeps in-frame clones, though not all of them. This repertoire comprises roughly 41,000 clones; its ten largest clones make up roughly 1%. V lost 0 bases to trimming and J lost 8 bases, with 16 bases between them. The germline gives CDR1 MGHRA, CDR2 YSYEKL. The CDR3 spans 16 residues. The chain links TRBV4-1 to TRBJ1-4; D remains ambiguous. Source material: PBMCs. The TCR originated in a woman in her thirties or forties in good health and CMV-seronegative. CDR3 sequence: CASSQDPARREEKLFF. The CDR3 region has the DNA TGCGCCAGCAGCCAAGATCCAGCGCGCCGGGAAGAAAAACTGTTTTTT.